Sequencing of this TCR beta chain was carried out in a study of CD8 T cells in Susac syndrome. It was with random hexamers that about 0.45 to 1 ug RNA was reverse transcribed. Amplification of the TCR beta CDR3 was carried out by immunoSEQ multiplex PCR, which spanned a total of 54 Vbeta and 13 Jbeta segments. TCRdb processed the immunoSEQ multiplex PCR reads anew with MiXCR; each CDR3 protein has one entry. The sample consists of 210,000 or so distinct CDR3 sequences, 94% of them appearing once. In germline, CDR1 is SGHVS, CDR2 FQNEAQ. Trimming cost V 7 bases and J 3 bases, with 9 bases left between them. This CDR3 has 13 amino acids. Peripheral blood CD8+ and CD4+ T cells were profiled by TCR beta sequencing. Under recently defined diagnostic criteria, the patients with Susac syndrome qualified as having definite or probable disease.

Sequenced material: CD4+ T cells from PBMCs. The V call is TRBV7-8, the J call TRBJ2-2; tentative D call: TRBD2 (6 bases). The receptor comes from a human donor with Susac syndrome. This CDR3 is CASTPGDTGELFF. CDR3 DNA sequence: TGTGCCAGCACCCCGGGGGACACCGGGGAGCTGTTTTTT.